Here is one TCR beta chain with its context. This sample stems from a study of blood T cell repertoires in COVID-19. Overall study context: Sources were T cells, B-cell-depleted T cells, or PBMCs; the material itself was cDNA or gDNA.

Original processing methods: Amplification with reference gene primers provided the estimates of nucleated cell counts. The table came from immunoSEQ multiplex PCR; TCRdb's copy has only in-frame clones and leaves some out. The V and J calls and clone size were taken over from that table, and D and trimming were inferred from the DNA. Seen here are roughly 120,000 clones, 86% observed once, and the top ten hold 7.5% to 9%. The CDR3 is 13 residues long. The germline V gene has CDR1 LNHDA and CDR2 SQIVND (reference sequence). Deletions cut 7 bases from V and 3 bases from J, with 13 bases between. The chain carries TRBV19 and TRBJ2-7; tentatively, D is TRBD1 (5 bases). The TCR was taken from a man between 65 and 85 years old who had recovered from COVID-19. The sample was peripheral blood. CDR3 sequence: CASNAGNFYEQYF. CDR3 coding DNA: TGTGCCAGTAATGCAGGGAATTTCTACGAGCAGTACTTC.